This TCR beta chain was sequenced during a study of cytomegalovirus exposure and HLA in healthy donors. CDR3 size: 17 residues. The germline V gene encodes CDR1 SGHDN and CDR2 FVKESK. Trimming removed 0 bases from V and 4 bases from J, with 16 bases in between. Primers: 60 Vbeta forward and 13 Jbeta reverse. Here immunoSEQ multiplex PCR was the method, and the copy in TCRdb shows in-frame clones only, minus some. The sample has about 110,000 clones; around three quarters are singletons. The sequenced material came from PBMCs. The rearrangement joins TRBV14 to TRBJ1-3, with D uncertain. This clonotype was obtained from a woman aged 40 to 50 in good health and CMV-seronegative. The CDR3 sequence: CASSQDPSVYGGNTIYF. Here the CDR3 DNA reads TGTGCCAGCAGCCAAGATCCGTCCGTATACGGGGGAAACACCATATATTTT. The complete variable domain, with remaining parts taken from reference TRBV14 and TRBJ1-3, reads EAGVTQFPSHSVIEKGQTVTLRCDPISGHDNLYWYRRVMGKEIKFLLHFVKESKQDESGMPNNRFLAERTGGTYSTLKVQPAELEDSGVYFCASSQDPSVYGGNTIYFGEGSWLTVV.